The rows below give T cell receptor beta chains drawn from one sample of a study of T cell repertoires in cytomegalovirus infection. In TCRdb, the reads were re-called with MiXCR into one record per CDR3 protein. The table lists some 350,000 distinct CDR3 sequences, 34% of them singletons. The antigens of these receptors remain unknown. The input for sequencing was cultured PBMCs, taken from culture after CMV antigen stimulation. The receptors stem from a human donor in good health (CMV status not recorded). Some clones in this sample may be carry-over from other donors' samples. CDR3s include the opening cysteine and the closing phenylalanine or tryptophan. A D gene is named only where the DNA matches it firmly. Only some rows state a clone size, as once, few, many or a class for expanded clones.

TRBJ2-3	TRBV20-1	-	-	CSARWSTDTQYF	TGCAGTGCTAGATGGAGTACAGATACGCAGTATTTT
TRBJ1-1	TRBV18	-	-	CASSPGTPAISTEAFF	TGTGCCAGCTCACCCGGGACACCAGCAATTAGCACTGAAGCTTTCTTT
TRBJ2-5	TRBV7-6	-	-	CASSLLPGETQYF	TGTGCCAGCAGCTTACTGCCGGGAGAGACCCAGTACTTC
TRBJ2-1	TRBV11-2	TRBD2	few	CASSLGLAGRGNEQFF	TGTGCCAGCAGCTTAGGCCTAGCGGGAAGGGGCAATGAGCAGTTCTTC
TRBJ1-2	TRBV6-2/TRBV6-3	TRBD1	many	CASTRTGAINYGYTF	TGTGCCAGCACCCGGACAGGGGCGATAAACTATGGCTACACCTTC
TRBJ2-6	TRBV7-2	-	many	CASSLEGSGANVLTF	TGTGCCAGCAGCTTAGAAGGCTCTGGGGCCAACGTCCTGACTTTC
TRBJ2-1	TRBV5-4	-	few	CASSNFQKLDNEQFF	TGTGCCAGCAGTAACTTCCAGAAGCTGGACAATGAGCAGTTCTTC
TRBJ1-3	TRBV20-1	-	few	CSARRVGNTIYF	TGCAGTGCTAGACGGGTTGGAAACACCATATATTTT
TRBJ2-3	TRBV27	TRBD1	-	CASSLIGAGGEDTQYF	TGTGCCAGCAGTTTGATCGGGGCAGGGGGTGAAGATACGCAGTATTTT
TRBJ1-5	TRBV12-3/TRBV12-4	-	many	CASSRESPQHF	TGTGCCAGCAGTCGAGAATCTCCCCAGCATTTT
TRBJ1-1	TRBV6-5	-	-	CASNLGGEAFF	TGTGCCAGCAATTTAGGGGGGGAAGCTTTCTTT
TRBJ2-3	TRBV10-3	-	-	CAIRGSPSTDTQYF	TGTGCCATCAGAGGCAGCCCTAGCACAGATACGCAGTATTTT
TRBJ2-1	TRBV6-5	TRBD2	few	CASSYSAGGSNEQFF	TGTGCCAGCAGTTACTCGGCGGGAGGGTCCAATGAGCAGTTCTTC
TRBJ2-1	TRBV11-3	-	-	CASSLGVTSWLNEQFF	TGTGCCAGCAGCTTAGGGGTTACTAGCTGGCTTAACGAGCAGTTCTTC
TRBJ2-3	TRBV12-5	TRBD2	few	CASGRQTSGRRADTQYF	TGTGCTAGTGGAAGACAGACTAGCGGGAGGAGGGCAGATACGCAGTATTTT
TRBJ2-1	TRBV27	TRBD1	-	CASRLGQGSYNEQFF	TGTGCCAGCAGGCTGGGACAGGGTTCCTACAATGAGCAGTTCTTC
TRBJ2-1	TRBV7-2	-	-	CASSLRAAYNEQFF	TGTGCCAGCAGCTTAAGAGCGGCTTACAATGAGCAGTTCTTC
TRBJ2-1	TRBV11-3	-	few	CASSISGGGEQFF	TGTGCCAGCAGCATTTCGGGCGGTGGTGAGCAGTTCTTC
TRBJ2-2	TRBV12-3/TRBV12-4	-	few	CASSSGELFF	TGTGCCAGCAGTTCCGGGGAGCTGTTTTTT
TRBJ2-1	TRBV14	-	-	CASSPVYLRNEQFF	TGTGCCAGCAGCCCTGTCTATTTGCGAAATGAGCAGTTCTTC
TRBJ1-2	TRBV7-8	-	-	CASRSLQGILVDGYTF	TGTGCCAGCAGATCTCTACAGGGAATCTTAGTAGATGGCTACACCTTC
TRBJ2-1	TRBV6-2/TRBV6-3	TRBD2	-	CASSYGLAGGSYNEQFF	TGTGCCAGCAGTTACGGACTAGCGGGAGGATCCTACAATGAGCAGTTCTTC
TRBJ1-1	TRBV27	-	-	CASSEGAYPTEAFF	TGTGCCAGCAGCGAAGGGGCCTACCCCACTGAAGCTTTCTTT
TRBJ2-5	TRBV12-3/TRBV12-4	-	few	CASSLSLRETQYF	TGTGCCAGCAGTTTATCCCTGCGGGAGACCCAGTACTTC
TRBJ2-7	TRBV7-9	-	-	CASVTGAYEQYF	TGTGCCAGTGTGACAGGAGCCTACGAGCAGTACTTC
TRBJ2-7	TRBV6-5	TRBD1	many	CASRRDRTGAGYEQYF	TGTGCCAGCAGACGAGACCGAACAGGGGCCGGATACGAGCAGTACTTC
TRBJ1-1	TRBV10-3	-	-	CAISAGGSTEAFF	TGTGCCATCAGTGCGGGGGGGAGCACTGAAGCTTTCTTT
TRBJ2-7	TRBV12-3/TRBV12-4	-	-	CASSFASSIYEQYF	TGTGCCAGCAGTTTCGCTAGTTCCATTTACGAGCAGTACTTC
TRBJ2-4	TRBV15	TRBD1	-	CATSRHINRGADNIQYF	TGTGCCACCAGCAGGCACATAAACAGGGGGGCCGATAACATTCAGTACTTC
TRBJ1-2	TRBV3-1	-	many	CASSRRDRGYTF	TGTGCCAGCAGCCGCCGTGACAGGGGCTACACCTTC
TRBJ1-5	TRBV19	-	few	CASSIQQGSGQPQHF	TGTGCCAGTAGTATTCAGCAGGGCTCGGGTCAGCCCCAGCATTTT
TRBJ2-2	TRBV27	-	once	CATRPRRGGNRGTGELFF	TGTGCCACCAGACCCAGAAGGGGCGGGAATCGGGGCACCGGGGAGCTGTTTTTT
TRBJ2-5	TRBV7-2	TRBD2	many	CASSLVISGGGTQYF	TGTGCCAGCAGCTTAGTAATTAGCGGGGGGGGGACCCAGTACTTC
TRBJ2-7	TRBV7-6	TRBD2	many	CASSLELAGWVEQYF	TGTGCCAGCAGCTTAGAACTAGCGGGCTGGGTCGAGCAGTACTTC
TRBJ2-3	TRBV28	TRBD2	-	CASSPSTSAYGADTQYF	TGTGCCAGCAGTCCCTCCACTAGCGCATACGGCGCAGATACGCAGTATTTT
TRBJ2-3	TRBV7-2	TRBD2	many	CASSFRVPSGRAVADTQYF	TGTGCCAGCAGTTTCCGGGTCCCTAGCGGGAGGGCCGTGGCAGATACGCAGTATTTT
TRBJ2-7	TRBV7-8	-	many	CASTPGRGGISEQYF	TGTGCCAGCACCCCCGGGCGAGGGGGTATAAGTGAGCAGTACTTC
TRBJ1-2	TRBV7-6	-	-	CASKRAGNYGYTF	TGTGCCAGCAAAAGGGCGGGTAACTATGGCTACACCTTC
TRBJ2-3	TRBV7-6	TRBD2	many	CASSSGLAAITDTQYF	TGTGCCAGCAGCTCGGGACTAGCGGCGATCACAGATACGCAGTATTTT
TRBJ1-5	TRBV12-3/TRBV12-4	TRBD1	few	CASTLGTGMVQHF	TGTGCCAGCACCTTAGGGACAGGGATGGTCCAGCATTTT
TRBJ2-3	TRBV11-2	-	many	CASSLSPQSEVDTQYF	TGTGCCAGCAGCTTATCCCCGCAGAGTGAGGTGGATACGCAGTATTTT
TRBJ2-2	TRBV7-2	-	-	CASSLTNTGELFF	TGTGCCAGCAGCTTAACCAACACCGGGGAGCTGTTTTTT
TRBJ2-1	TRBV12-3/TRBV12-4	TRBD2	few	CASGMAGGDNEQFF	TGTGCCAGTGGGATGGCGGGAGGGGACAATGAGCAGTTCTTC
TRBJ2-7	TRBV20-1	-	many	CSAVLRGAIDEQYF	TGCAGTGCCGTCCTCCGGGGGGCGATTGACGAGCAGTACTTC